The 22 T cell receptor beta chains below come from one sample, sequenced in a study of glioma-infiltrating T cells. TCR alpha and beta CDR3 regions were amplified from RNA using iRepertoire nested multiplex PCR. One entry per CDR3 protein results from TCRdb running MiXCR on the multiplex PCR reads. The sample lists a few hundred thousand distinct CDR3 sequences, approximately 42% occurring once. The source material was glioma tissue, nonneoplastic brain tissue, or PBMCs (not recorded which). The receptor source for this set is a human donor with low-grade glioma or glioblastoma, undergoing nonglioma brain surgery, or in good health (not recorded which).

This clonotype has just a few counts. This CDR3 is CASRRLAGSYEQYF. Written as DNA, the CDR3 is TGTGCCAGCAGAAGACTAGCGGGAAGTTACGAGCAGTACTTC. This chain links TRBV6-2 or TRBV6-3 with TRBJ2-7, with 11 bases that match TRBD2. The V gene end was trimmed by 6 bases and the J gene end by 4 bases; junction bases not matched to a gene: 5. This CDR3 is 14 amino acids long. CDR1 is MNHEY, CDR2 SVGEGT, per germline.

This chain connects TRBV6-1 to TRBJ1-5; D might be TRBD1 (6 bases). The CDR3 runs to 16 residues. V lost 9 bases and J 9 bases, leaving 27 bases between the germline ends. CDR1 and CDR2 from the germline V gene are MNHNS and SASEGT. The CDR3: CARRNGKDSPIRPQHF. The DNA of the CDR3 is TGTGCCAGGAGAAATGGGAAGGACAGTCCTATACGGCCCCAGCATTTT.

The table lists this clonotype with many counts. CDR3 nucleotide sequence: TGTGCCACCAGCAGCGGACAGGGGAATTCACCCCTCCACTTT. Its protein product is CATSSGQGNSPLHF. The chain joins TRBV15 to TRBJ1-6; TRBD1 aligns across 9 bases. The V segment lost 3 bases and the J segment 7 bases; nucleotides outside the gene matches: 1. Germline V gene sequence: CDR1 LNHNV, CDR2 YYDKDF (reference sequence). The CDR3 has 14 residues.

This clonotype was seen many times. The rearrangement links TRBV27 to TRBJ1-5, with D tentatively TRBD1 (5 bases). CDR3 size: 14 residues. Germline assignment: CDR1 MNHEY and CDR2 SMNVEV (reference sequence). The V end lost 3 bases, the J end lost 4 bases, and 10 bases lay between the germline ends. The CDR3, as DNA: TGTGCCAGCAGTTTTATGGCAGGGAATCAGCCCCAGCATTTT. This sequence encodes CASSFMAGNQPQHF.

This clonotype was detected only a few times. The V gene is TRBV25-1, the J gene TRBJ2-1; D might be TRBD2 (5 bases). The CDR3 has 13 residues. The germline CDR1 and CDR2 sequences are MGHDK and SYGVNS. Trimming stripped 4 bases from V and 4 bases from J, with 8 bases between. CDR3 protein: CASSGAGYNEQFF. The CDR3 DNA reads TGTGCCAGCAGTGGGGCGGGTTACAATGAGCAGTTCTTC.

This clonotype appeared a few times. This rearrangement joins TRBV24-1 to TRBJ2-5, with D possibly TRBD1 on 5 matching bases. This CDR3 has 19 amino acids. From germline, CDR1 is KGHDR and CDR2 SFDVKD. V lost 5 bases to trimming and J lost 2 bases, with 26 bases between them. In DNA, the CDR3 is TGTGCCACCAGTGCCGTAAGGGGATCGGGCCAACTCCATCAAGAGACCCAGTACTTC. As protein: CATSAVRGSGQLHQETQYF.

This clonotype was recorded once. One base away lies a much larger clone, so this may be a sequencing read error. J is TRBJ1-1 and V is TRBV19, with TRBD1 identical over 7 bases. In germline, CDR1 is LNHDA, CDR2 SQIVND (reference sequence). The CDR3 has 12 amino acids. V shed 9 bases, J shed 3 bases, and the junction held 4 bases outside the gene matches. The CDR3 protein is CASSGTDTEAFF. DNA of the CDR3: TGTGCCAGCAGTGGGACAGACACTGAAGCTTTCTTT.

The chain carries TRBV2 and TRBJ2-7; possibly TRBD1 for D (5 bases). The CDR3 has 14 amino acids. Germline lookup yields CDR1 SNHLY and CDR2 FYNNEI. V lost 7 bases and J lost 3, with 16 bases in between. Here the CDR3 DNA reads TGTGCCAGCACGACAGTTTCAAATATCTACGAGCAGTACTTC. Protein product: CASTTVSNIYEQYF. The full variable domain, in which reference TRBV2 and TRBJ2-7 provide the parts outside the CDR3, is EPEVTQTPSHQVTQMGQEVILRCVPISNHLYFYWYRQILGQKVEFLVSFYNNEISEKSEIFDDQFSVERPDGSNFTLKIRSTKLEDSAMYFCASTTVSNIYEQYFGPGTRLTVT.

The chain is built from TRBV20-1 and TRBJ2-1; 9 bases line up with TRBD2. V lost 6 bases to trimming and J lost 4 bases; unmatched junction nucleotides: 13. CDR1 DFQATT and CDR2 SNEGSKA come from the germline V gene (reference sequence). This CDR3 region has 16 residues. CDR3 residues: CSASSKTSGPYNEQFF. The CDR3, as DNA: TGCAGTGCCAGCAGCAAGACTAGCGGTCCTTACAATGAGCAGTTCTTC.

In its sample, this clonotype was seen many times. The chain recombines TRBV15 with TRBJ2-1; TRBD1 agrees at 8 bases. Looked up from germline, CDR1 is LNHNV and CDR2 is YYDKDF (reference sequence). After removal of 1 base from V and 5 bases from J, the junction contained 4 bases not matched to a gene. The CDR3 runs 15 residues. Here the CDR3 DNA reads TGTGCCACCAGCAGAGTGGACAGGGTTGACAATGAGCAGTTCTTC. It encodes CATSRVDRVDNEQFF.

This clonotype was seen more than once but under ten times. The J gene is TRBJ1-1, the V gene TRBV19; D gene ambiguous. There are 13 residues in the CDR3. V was trimmed by 7 bases and J by 1 base, leaving 10 bases between them. Germline V gene sequence: CDR1 LNHDA, CDR2 SQIVND (reference sequence). Here the CDR3 DNA reads TGTGCCAGTACGGGGAGGGCGAACACTGAAGCTTTCTTT. Amino acid sequence: CASTGRANTEAFF.

To note about this clonotype: Since a much larger clone is just one base distant, this may be a read error. This CDR3 is missing its conserved last phenylalanine or tryptophan, likely due to a read error. This rearrangement joins TRBV27 to TRBJ2-1, with D possibly being TRBD1 (6 bases). Deletions cut 2 bases from V and 0 bases from J, with 11 bases between. This CDR3 spans 16 amino acids. Germline CDR1 reads MNHEY; CDR2 reads SMNVEV (reference sequence). The CDR3 DNA reads TGTGCCAGCAGTTTACAGGGGTTTGGCTCCTACAATGAGCAGTTCATC. This sequence encodes CASSLQGFGSYNEQFI.

This chain joins TRBV12-3 or TRBV12-4 and TRBJ1-2; 7 bases are a match to TRBD1. V gave up 5 bases and J gave up 4 bases; unmatched junction bases: 4. The CDR3 is 13 amino acids. The CDR3, as DNA: TGTGCCAGCAGTACACAGGGGTTCTATGGCTACACCTTC. It translates to CASSTQGFYGYTF.

V gene TRBV12-5 combines with J gene TRBJ2-5, with 10 bases matching TRBD2. The length of the CDR3 is 16 residues. CDR1 and CDR2 (germline): LGHNT, FRNRAP. The V and J ends lost 2 bases and 4 bases, in that order; junction bases with no gene match: 7. The CDR3 reads CASGLSLAGDLETQYF. CDR3 sequence (DNA): TGTGCTAGTGGTTTGTCCCTAGCGGGAGATTTAGAGACCCAGTACTTC.

Comment on this clonotype: A single base separates this from a much larger clone, so it may be a read error. The rearrangement uses TRBV7-2 and TRBJ2-1; 9 bases match TRBD2. V lost 4 bases to trimming and J lost 10 bases; unmatched junction nucleotides: 5. Germline CDR1 and CDR2: SGHTA and FQGNSA. The CDR3 covers 13 residues. Written as DNA, the CDR3 is TGTGCCAGCAGCTCGACTAGCGGCTACGAGCAGTTCTTC. The encoded protein is CASSSTSGYEQFF.

This clonotype was picked up many times. The rearrangement uses TRBV7-2 and TRBJ2-3, with 13 bases lining up with TRBD2. Unmatched junction bases numbered 4, after V lost 1 base and J lost 6 bases. Germline-derived CDR1 and CDR2 are SGHTA and FQGNSA. The CDR3 extends over 16 amino acids. CDR3 sequence: CASSLGLAGGGDTQYF. CDR3 in DNA: TGTGCCAGCAGCTTAGGACTAGCGGGAGGCGGGGATACGCAGTATTTT.

CDR3 coding DNA: TGTGCCACCCCTGGAGGGAAAATATCCCCCTCGATATCCGGGGAGCTGTTTTTT. It codes for CATPGGKISPSISGELFF. This chain links TRBV15 with TRBJ2-2, with D possibly TRBD2 on 6 matching bases. The germline V and J ends were trimmed by 8 bases and 6 bases, with 28 bases remaining between them. CDR1 LNHNV and CDR2 YYDKDF come from the germline V gene (reference sequence). The CDR3 extends over 18 amino acids.

The chain is built from TRBV28 and TRBJ2-4; 9 bases match TRBD2. CDR3 size: 16 residues. J was trimmed by 1 base and V by 5 bases; bases with no gene match: 6. Looked up from germline, CDR1 is MDHEN and CDR2 is SYDVKM. CDR3 in DNA: TGTGCCAGCAGTCTCCGACTAGCGGCGGCCAAAAACATTCAGTACTTC. Amino acid sequence: CASSLRLAAAKNIQYF.

On this clonotype itself: A clone one base away is much larger, so this may be a read error. The chain employs TRBV7-6 and TRBJ2-3; TRBD2 matches 13 bases. The CDR3 spans 17 residues. In germline, CDR1 is SGHVS, CDR2 FNYEAQ. The CDR3 is CAGSLVTSGRIADTQYF. CDR3 nucleotide sequence: TGTGCCGGCAGCTTAGTGACTAGCGGGAGGATCGCAGATACGCAGTATTTT.

This chain joins TRBV20-1 and TRBJ2-7, with TRBD2 matching over 10 bases. The CDR3 has 15 amino acids. Per germline, CDR1 DFQATT and CDR2 SNEGSKA (reference sequence). The V segment lost 6 bases and the J segment 5 bases; nucleotides outside the gene matches: 13. In DNA, the CDR3 is TGCAGTGCAGGAGGCGGTGGGCTAGCGGGAGACGAGCAGTACTTC. Translated: CSAGGGGLAGDEQYF.

A remark on this clonotype: This may come from a read error, since a much larger clone is one base off. The V gene is TRBV7-2, the J gene TRBJ2-7; D call uncertain. Germline CDR1 is SGHTA and CDR2 is FQGNSA. CDR3 length: 14 residues. The CDR3 is CASSAYMKPYQQYF. CDR3 bases: TGTGCCAGCAGCGCCTACATGAAACCCTACCAGCAGTACTTC.

This chain connects TRBV7-8 to TRBJ1-5; D gene unclear. V lost 5 bases and J lost 3, with 17 bases in between. The CDR3 consists of 16 residues. Per the germline V gene, CDR1 is SGHVS and CDR2 is FQNEAQ. The DNA of the CDR3 is TGTGCCAGCAGCCCGAAGGTAGCGTCTCTCAATCAGCCCCAGCATTTT. This translates into CASSPKVASLNQPQHF. Full variable domain (rest looked up from reference TRBV7-8 and TRBJ1-5): GAGVSQSPRYKVAKRGQDVALRCDPISGHVSLFWYQQALGQGPEFLTYFQNEAQLDKSGLPSDRFFAERPEGSVSTLKIQRTQQEDSAVYLCASSPKVASLNQPQHFGDGTRLSIL.